This TCR beta chain was sequenced for a study of shared clonotypes between healthy human individuals. The healthy adult donors were HIV-negative and reported no recent acute infections or vaccinations. V lost 3 bases and J 4 bases, leaving 24 bases between the germline ends. CDR3 length: 18 residues. Germline V gene data show CDR1 as LNHDA and CDR2 as SQIVND (reference sequence). Profiling relied on immunoSEQ multiplex PCR, and the TCRdb table lists in-frame clones only, not all of them. The sample shows approximately 500,000 clones, 90% to 97% of them seen only once. Sequenced: naive CD4+ T cells sorted from blood. Regarding subset: CD45RA+ positively selected. The chain carries TRBV19 and TRBJ1-1; possibly TRBD1 for D (5 bases). The TCR was taken from a woman in her 30s in good health. Here the CDR3 DNA reads TGTGCCAGTAGTATTTTGGGTTTTTCCCCGGGGGTTCCCACTGAAGCTTTCTTT. It codes for CASSILGFSPGVPTEAFF.